This is a list of T cell receptor beta chains from one sample in a study of blood T cell repertoires in COVID-19. Only in-frame clones appear in the TCRdb table, and some are missing; sequencing was by immunoSEQ multiplex PCR. The sample carries about 330,000 clones, over 80% recorded once. The sequenced sample consisted of PBMCs or T cells enriched from blood (not recorded which). The receptors shown here come from a man aged 25-45 years who had recovered from COVID-19. The CDR3 runs from the conserved cysteine through the conserved F or W. A D gene is named only where the DNA matches it firmly. Size is stated for part of the rows, as once, few or many counts, or as a class when the clone is expanded.

abundance	len	d_gene	j_gene	v_gene	CDR3aa	CDR3nt
.	14	.	TRBJ2-7	TRBV7-5	CVRSSGQVSYEQYF	TGTGTCAGAAGCTCCGGACAGGTTTCCTACGAGCAGTACTTC
.	15	TRBD1	TRBJ1-5	TRBV11-2	CASSWTGGGNQPQHF	TGTGCCAGCAGCTGGACAGGAGGGGGCAATCAGCCCCAGCATTTT
.	14	TRBD2	TRBJ2-3	TRBV18	CASSPPAGADTQYF	TGTGCCAGCTCACCACCGGCGGGAGCAGATACGCAGTATTTT
.	11	.	TRBJ2-7	TRBV30	CAWGRPYEQYF	TGTGCCTGGGGACGTCCCTACGAGCAGTACTTC
.	16	.	TRBJ2-1	TRBV7-9	CASSFPQGPFVNEQFF	TGTGCCAGCAGCTTTCCTCAGGGGCCATTCGTCAATGAGCAGTTCTTC
.	15	TRBD1	TRBJ1-2	TRBV12-5	CASGPGTGGYYGYTF	TGTGCTAGTGGTCCAGGGACAGGGGGCTACTATGGCTACACCTTC
.	12	.	TRBJ2-1	TRBV19	CASRLSGNEQFF	TGTGCCAGTAGACTGAGCGGTAATGAGCAGTTCTTC
.	16	.	TRBJ1-1	TRBV2	CASSDVGVPMNTEAFF	TGTGCCAGCAGTGATGTGGGCGTCCCTATGAACACTGAAGCTTTCTTT
.	13	.	TRBJ2-7	TRBV27	CASSSMDRRVQYF	TGTGCCAGCAGCTCTATGGACAGGAGGGTGCAGTACTTC
.	14	TRBD1	TRBJ1-2	TRBV28	CASSLYDRGPGYTF	TGTGCCAGCAGTTTATACGACAGGGGCCCCGGCTACACCTTC
.	15	.	TRBJ1-4	TRBV5-1	CASSLGTDSAEKLFF	TGCGCCAGCAGCTTGGGGACGGACAGTGCTGAAAAACTGTTTTTT
.	13	.	TRBJ1-2	TRBV2	CASSGPTQYGYTF	TGTGCCAGCAGTGGTCCGACACAATATGGCTACACCTTC
.	13	.	TRBJ1-1	TRBV10-1	CASSEVRYTEAFF	TGCGCCAGCAGTGAGGTGCGGTACACTGAAGCTTTCTTT
few	14	TRBD1	TRBJ1-6	TRBV11-2	CASSLGGGNSPLHF	TGTGCCAGCAGCTTAGGAGGGGGCAATTCACCCCTCCACTTT
.	17	TRBD1	TRBJ2-6	TRBV19	CASSIWDRGPGANVLTF	TGTGCCAGTAGTATTTGGGACAGGGGGCCTGGGGCCAACGTCCTGACTTTC
once	15	TRBD1	TRBJ1-2	TRBV5-1	CASSSGQGRNYGYTF	TGCGCCAGCAGCTCCGGACAGGGGAGAAACTATGGCTACACCTTC
.	15	.	TRBJ1-4	TRBV24-1	CATSDSGATNEKLFF	TGTGCCACCAGTGATTCCGGGGCAACTAATGAAAAACTGTTTTTT
.	15	TRBD2	TRBJ2-1	TRBV2	CASSEIVLAFNEQFF	TGTGCCAGCAGTGAAATTGTACTAGCGTTCAATGAGCAGTTCTTC
.	15	.	TRBJ1-2	TRBV6-5	CASSRNMGGLRGYTF	TGTGCCAGCAGCCGGAATATGGGAGGGTTGAGGGGCTACACCTTC
.	14	TRBD1	TRBJ1-3	TRBV5-1	CASSLGDRANTIYF	TGCGCCAGCAGCTTGGGCGACAGGGCAAACACCATATATTTT
once	15	TRBD1	TRBJ1-5	TRBV18	CASSPGQGRGQPQHF	TGTGCCAGCTCACCCGGACAGGGGCGGGGTCAGCCCCAGCATTTT
once	15	TRBD2	TRBJ2-7	TRBV18	CASSPGGDGSYEQYF	TGTGCCAGCTCACCAGGGGGGGACGGATCCTACGAGCAGTACTTC
.	16	TRBD2	TRBJ2-2	TRBV2	CASSQTSGGWTGELFF	TGTGCCAGCAGTCAGACTAGCGGGGGGTGGACCGGGGAGCTGTTTTTT
.	15	TRBD1	TRBJ2-3	TRBV6-5	CASSSGTGGSDTQYF	TGTGCCAGCAGTTCCGGGACAGGGGGCTCTGATACGCAGTATTTT